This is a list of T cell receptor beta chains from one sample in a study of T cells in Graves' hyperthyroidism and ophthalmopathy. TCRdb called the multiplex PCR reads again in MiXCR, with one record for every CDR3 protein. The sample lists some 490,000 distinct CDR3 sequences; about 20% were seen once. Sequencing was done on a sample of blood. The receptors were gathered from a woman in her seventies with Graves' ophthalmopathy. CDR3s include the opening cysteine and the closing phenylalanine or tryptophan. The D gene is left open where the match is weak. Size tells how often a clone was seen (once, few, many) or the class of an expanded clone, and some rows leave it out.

CDR3: CASSHGLALGVGGEQFF; DNA: TGTGCCAGCAGTCACGGACTAGCACTCGGTGTTGGTGGTGAGCAGTTCTTC; V: TRBV5-6; size: .; D: TRBD2; J: TRBJ2-1
CDR3: CASSLKRNSYNEQFF; DNA: TGTGCCAGCAGCTTAAAGCGCAACTCCTACAATGAGCAGTTCTTC; V: TRBV7-3; size: few; D: .; J: TRBJ2-1
CDR3: CATSRDTEAFF; DNA: TGTGCCACCAGCAGGGACACTGAAGCTTTCTTT; V: TRBV15; size: .; D: .; J: TRBJ1-1
CDR3: CASSLTAGLYEQYF; DNA: TGTGCCAGCAGTTTAACGGCAGGCCTCTACGAGCAGTACTTC; V: TRBV28; size: many; D: .; J: TRBJ2-7
CDR3: CASSRWRGGTGELFF; DNA: TGTGCCAGCAGTCGTTGGAGGGGCGGCACCGGGGAGCTGTTTTTT; V: TRBV28; size: many; D: .; J: TRBJ2-2
CDR3: CASSLGGTGGVWYEQYF; DNA: TGTGCCAGCAGCTTAGGGGGTACAGGGGGCGTTTGGTACGAGCAGTACTTC; V: TRBV11-2; size: few; D: TRBD1; J: TRBJ2-7
CDR3: CASSRRASGGYTF; DNA: TGTGCCAGCAGTCGACGAGCCTCGGGCGGCTACACCTTC; V: TRBV3-1; size: .; D: .; J: TRBJ1-2
CDR3: CSAKGGGRGSTYNEQFF; DNA: TGCAGCGCGAAAGGAGGGGGTCGCGGTTCAACCTACAATGAGCAGTTCTTC; V: TRBV29-1; size: few; D: .; J: TRBJ2-1
CDR3: CASSSSNQGTGASPLHF; DNA: TGTGCCAGCTCATCCTCAAACCAGGGGACAGGGGCTTCACCCCTCCACTTT; V: TRBV18; size: .; D: TRBD1; J: TRBJ1-6
CDR3: CASSPTLAVQETQYF; DNA: TGTGCTAGCAGCCCCACCCTAGCGGTACAAGAGACCCAGTACTTC; V: TRBV7-7; size: .; D: TRBD2; J: TRBJ2-5
CDR3: CASSATGTGGYNEQFF; DNA: TGTGCCAGCAGCGCCACCGGGACAGGGGGCTACAATGAGCAGTTCTTC; V: TRBV9; size: .; D: TRBD1; J: TRBJ2-1
CDR3: CASRVSGTSGLGQYF; DNA: TGTGCCAGCAGGGTTTCCGGGACTAGCGGTCTTGGGCAGTACTTC; V: TRBV12-3/TRBV12-4; size: .; D: TRBD2; J: TRBJ2-7
CDR3: CASSLATGGKEQYF; DNA: TGTGCCAGCAGCTTAGCAACAGGGGGCAAAGAGCAGTACTTC; V: TRBV7-9; size: .; D: TRBD1; J: TRBJ2-7
CDR3: CASSHGVTSGIEQFF; DNA: TGTGCCAGCAGCCATGGGGTAACTAGCGGGATTGAGCAGTTCTTC; V: TRBV3-1; size: few; D: TRBD2; J: TRBJ2-1
CDR3: CASSFGLSTVSQPQHF; DNA: TGTGCCAGTAGTTTCGGACTCTCCACCGTGAGTCAGCCCCAGCATTTT; V: TRBV19; size: .; D: .; J: TRBJ1-5
CDR3: CAISVSSAGVGDEQYF; DNA: TGTGCCATCAGTGTTTCAAGTGCGGGTGTTGGAGACGAGCAGTACTTC; V: TRBV10-3; size: many; D: .; J: TRBJ2-7
CDR3: CASSERPSVTQYF; DNA: TGTGCCAGCAGTGAAAGGCCTTCCGTCACGCAGTATTTT; V: TRBV2; size: many; D: .; J: TRBJ2-3
CDR3: CASSMLGGGNEKLFF; DNA: TGTGCCAGTAGTATGCTGGGCGGCGGTAATGAAAAACTGTTTTTT; V: TRBV19; size: .; D: .; J: TRBJ1-4
CDR3: CSARERAKNIQYF; DNA: TGCAGTGCTAGAGAAAGGGCCAAAAACATTCAGTACTTC; V: TRBV20-1; size: many; D: .; J: TRBJ2-4
CDR3: CSAIGRPGPAFF; DNA: TGCAGTGCTATAGGGAGGCCGGGACCAGCTTTCTTT; V: TRBV20-1; size: .; D: .; J: TRBJ1-1
CDR3: CASSQDLAGGSDEQFF; DNA: TGTGCCAGTAGCCAAGATTTAGCGGGAGGGTCGGATGAGCAGTTCTTC; V: TRBV19; size: few; D: TRBD2; J: TRBJ2-1
CDR3: CASGLVISGLTGELFF; DNA: TGTGCTAGTGGTTTGGTAATTAGCGGGCTCACCGGGGAGCTGTTTTTT; V: TRBV12-5; size: few; D: TRBD2; J: TRBJ2-2
CDR3: CASSVEMSGTVYNEQFF; DNA: TGTGCCAGCAGCGTGGAGATGAGTGGGACAGTATACAATGAGCAGTTCTTC; V: TRBV9; size: .; D: TRBD1; J: TRBJ2-1
CDR3: CASSGGQDTDTQYF; DNA: TGCGCCAGCAGCGGGGGACAGGACACAGATACGCAGTATTTT; V: TRBV5-1; size: .; D: TRBD1; J: TRBJ2-3
CDR3: CASSRTILGGNAGELFF; DNA: TGCGCCAGCAGCCGTACGATCTTAGGGGGGAACGCCGGGGAGCTGTTTTTT; V: TRBV5-1; size: .; D: .; J: TRBJ2-2
CDR3: CASSLKPNEQFF; DNA: TGTGCCAGCAGCTTGAAGCCAAATGAGCAGTTCTTC; V: TRBV5-4; size: .; D: .; J: TRBJ2-1
CDR3: CASSRDRVSGANVLTF; DNA: TGTGCCAGCAGCCGCGACCGAGTCTCTGGGGCCAACGTCCTGACTTTC; V: TRBV27; size: .; D: .; J: TRBJ2-6
CDR3: CASSFFRGGRNEQYF; DNA: TGTGCCAGCAGCTTTTTCAGGGGGGGAAGGAACGAGCAGTACTTC; V: TRBV7-2; size: many; D: .; J: TRBJ2-7
CDR3: CASSFGGAGYQETQYF; DNA: TGTGCCAGCAGTTTCGGAGGGGCGGGATACCAAGAGACCCAGTACTTC; V: TRBV12-3/TRBV12-4; size: .; D: .; J: TRBJ2-5
CDR3: CASYPTGREETQYF; DNA: TGTGCCAGCTACCCGACAGGGAGGGAGGAGACCCAGTACTTC; V: TRBV6-1; size: .; D: .; J: TRBJ2-5
CDR3: CASSPMLGLASDTQYF; DNA: TGTGCCAGCTCCCCGATGTTGGGACTAGCGTCAGATACGCAGTATTTT; V: TRBV18; size: .; D: TRBD2; J: TRBJ2-3
CDR3: CASSLLMSSYNSPLHF; DNA: TGTGCCAGCAGCCTCCTGATGAGCTCCTATAATTCACCCCTCCACTTT; V: TRBV5-8; size: few; D: .; J: TRBJ1-6
CDR3: CASSVSTGELFF; DNA: TGTGCCAGCAGCGTTAGTACCGGGGAGCTGTTTTTT; V: TRBV9; size: .; D: .; J: TRBJ2-2
CDR3: CASSWDRAAYGYTF; DNA: TGTGCCAGCAGCTGGGACAGGGCTGCCTATGGCTACACCTTC; V: TRBV6-2/TRBV6-3; size: few; D: TRBD1; J: TRBJ1-2
CDR3: CASSLEQGSSYNEQFF; DNA: TGCGCCAGCAGCCTGGAACAGGGGAGTTCCTACAATGAGCAGTTCTTC; V: TRBV5-1; size: .; D: TRBD1; J: TRBJ2-1
CDR3: CASSLRTGGEAQYF; DNA: TGTGCCAGCAGTTTACGGACCGGCGGAGAGGCCCAGTACTTC; V: TRBV27; size: .; D: .; J: TRBJ2-5
CDR3: CASRGLAGGSEQFF; DNA: TGTGCCAGCAGAGGACTAGCGGGAGGGAGTGAGCAGTTCTTC; V: TRBV25-1; size: .; D: TRBD2; J: TRBJ2-1
CDR3: CASSFRTGTNAEAFF; DNA: TGCGCCAGCAGCTTCAGGACAGGGACGAATGCTGAAGCTTTCTTT; V: TRBV5-1; size: few; D: TRBD1; J: TRBJ1-1
CDR3: CSARALTSGSPDTQYF; DNA: TGCAGTGCTAGGGCCTTGACTAGCGGGAGCCCAGATACGCAGTATTTT; V: TRBV20-1; size: .; D: TRBD2; J: TRBJ2-3
CDR3: CASSLVTPRDYGYTF; DNA: TGCGCCAGCAGCTTGGTTACACCCCGGGACTATGGCTACACCTTC; V: TRBV5-1; size: .; D: .; J: TRBJ1-2
CDR3: CSVEDFGLAGNEQFF; DNA: TGCAGCGTTGAAGATTTTGGACTAGCGGGAAATGAGCAGTTCTTC; V: TRBV29-1; size: .; D: TRBD2; J: TRBJ2-1
CDR3: CASSVGLAGGYTDTQYF; DNA: TGTGCCAGCAGTGTTGGTCTAGCGGGAGGGTACACAGATACGCAGTATTTT; V: TRBV2; size: many; D: TRBD2; J: TRBJ2-3
CDR3: CASSLGRRSGGGELFF; DNA: TGCGCCAGCAGCTTGGGCAGGCGCAGTGGAGGCGGGGAGCTGTTTTTT; V: TRBV5-1; size: .; D: .; J: TRBJ2-2
CDR3: CASSYQGGAEAFF; DNA: TGTGCCAGCAGTTACCAGGGAGGGGCTGAAGCTTTCTTT; V: TRBV6-1; size: many; D: .; J: TRBJ1-1
CDR3: CASSYTGTVSSYEQYF; DNA: TGTGCCAGCAGTTACACCGGGACTGTAAGCTCCTACGAGCAGTACTTC; V: TRBV6-5; size: .; D: .; J: TRBJ2-7
CDR3: CSVGTSFYGYTF; DNA: TGCAGCGTCGGAACGTCTTTCTATGGCTACACCTTC; V: TRBV29-1; size: .; D: .; J: TRBJ1-2
CDR3: CASSLARGYNEQFF; DNA: TGCGCCAGCAGCTTGGCGAGGGGCTACAATGAGCAGTTCTTC; V: TRBV5-1; size: few; D: .; J: TRBJ2-1
CDR3: CSVMGRDEQFF; DNA: TGCAGTGTTATGGGGAGGGATGAGCAGTTCTTC; V: TRBV20-1; size: few; D: TRBD2; J: TRBJ2-1
CDR3: CASSRGRLSHEQYF; DNA: TGTGCCAGCAGCCGCGGGAGGCTGAGCCACGAGCAGTACTTC; V: TRBV2; size: many; D: TRBD2; J: TRBJ2-7
CDR3: CATGPRGNEQYF; DNA: TGTGCCACTGGACCCCGGGGGAACGAGCAGTACTTC; V: TRBV12-3/TRBV12-4; size: many; D: .; J: TRBJ2-7
CDR3: CASRGLLLAYEQYF; DNA: TGTGCCAGCAGGGGTCTCCTACTCGCCTACGAGCAGTACTTC; V: TRBV2; size: .; D: .; J: TRBJ2-7
CDR3: CASSPWERDGEQFF; DNA: TGTGCCAGCAGCCCGTGGGAGCGGGACGGTGAGCAGTTCTTC; V: TRBV4-2; size: .; D: TRBD2; J: TRBJ2-1
CDR3: CASSYRQRPGQGWDEQYF; DNA: TGTGCCAGCAGTTACCGTCAGAGACCGGGACAGGGTTGGGACGAGCAGTACTTC; V: TRBV6-6; size: many; D: TRBD1; J: TRBJ2-7
CDR3: CASSIGTGFTEAFF; DNA: TGTGCCAGTAGTATTGGGACAGGCTTTACTGAAGCTTTCTTT; V: TRBV19; size: .; D: TRBD1; J: TRBJ1-1
CDR3: CASSPGTSGPNTGELFF; DNA: TGTGCCAGCAGCCCCGGGACTAGCGGGCCGAACACCGGGGAGCTGTTTTTT; V: TRBV7-2; size: few; D: TRBD2; J: TRBJ2-2
CDR3: CASSVPGQGRESPLHF; DNA: TGTGCCAGCAGTGTACCGGGACAGGGGAGGGAGTCACCCCTCCACTTT; V: TRBV6-1; size: few; D: TRBD1; J: TRBJ1-6
CDR3: CASSQEYSRGGDYEQYF; DNA: TGTGCCAGCAGCCAAGAATATAGTAGGGGAGGGGACTACGAGCAGTACTTC; V: TRBV3-1; size: .; D: TRBD2; J: TRBJ2-7
CDR3: CSANRGLGTGELFF; DNA: TGCAGTGCTAACAGGGGGCTCGGCACCGGGGAGCTGTTTTTT; V: TRBV20-1; size: many; D: TRBD1; J: TRBJ2-2
CDR3: CASSGVGLDTQYF; DNA: TGTGCCAGCAGTGGGGTAGGACTAGATACGCAGTATTTT; V: TRBV2; size: few; D: .; J: TRBJ2-3
CDR3: CANKPVNEETQYF; DNA: TGTGCCAACAAGCCGGTTAACGAAGAGACCCAGTACTTC; V: TRBV6-2/TRBV6-3; size: .; D: .; J: TRBJ2-5